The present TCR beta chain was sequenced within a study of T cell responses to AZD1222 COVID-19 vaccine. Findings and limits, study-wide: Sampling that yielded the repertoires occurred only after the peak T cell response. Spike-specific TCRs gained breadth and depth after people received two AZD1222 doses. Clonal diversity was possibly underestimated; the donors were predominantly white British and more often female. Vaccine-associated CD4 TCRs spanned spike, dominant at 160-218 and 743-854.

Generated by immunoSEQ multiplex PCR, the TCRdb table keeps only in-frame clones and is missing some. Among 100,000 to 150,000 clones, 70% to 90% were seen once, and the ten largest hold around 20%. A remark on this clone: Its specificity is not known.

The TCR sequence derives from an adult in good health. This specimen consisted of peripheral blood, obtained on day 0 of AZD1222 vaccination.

The CDR3: CASSYPIPHRDGAYEQYF. The DNA of the CDR3 is TGTGCCAGCAGTTACCCTATCCCCCACCGGGACGGTGCCTACGAGCAGTACTTC. The rearrangement links TRBV6-2 or TRBV6-3 to TRBJ2-7; TRBD1 or TRBD2 may be the D gene (5 bases each). Trimming shortened V by 2 bases and J by 2 bases, and 22 bases separated the two germline ends. CDR3 length: 18 amino acids. Germline V gives CDR1 MNHEY, CDR2 SVGEGT.